This TCR beta chain was captured by sequencing in a study of cytomegalovirus exposure and HLA in healthy donors. The ends were cut back, 2 bases at V and 0 bases at J, with 8 bases in the middle. Germline V gene data show CDR1 as SGHTA and CDR2 as FQGNSA. The CDR3 is 14 residues long. Primers included in the PCR were 60 Vbeta and 13 Jbeta primers. Here immunoSEQ multiplex PCR was the method, and the copy in TCRdb shows in-frame clones only, minus some. The sample has around 140,000 clones, roughly 79% seen once. The sequencing input was PBMCs. This TCR was sampled from a male donor in good health and CMV-seronegative. The V gene is TRBV7-2, the J gene TRBJ2-7; a weak D match, TRBD2 (5 bases). CDR3 DNA: TGTGCCAGCAGCTTATGGACTTCCTCCTACGAGCAGTACTTC. It translates to CASSLWTSSYEQYF.